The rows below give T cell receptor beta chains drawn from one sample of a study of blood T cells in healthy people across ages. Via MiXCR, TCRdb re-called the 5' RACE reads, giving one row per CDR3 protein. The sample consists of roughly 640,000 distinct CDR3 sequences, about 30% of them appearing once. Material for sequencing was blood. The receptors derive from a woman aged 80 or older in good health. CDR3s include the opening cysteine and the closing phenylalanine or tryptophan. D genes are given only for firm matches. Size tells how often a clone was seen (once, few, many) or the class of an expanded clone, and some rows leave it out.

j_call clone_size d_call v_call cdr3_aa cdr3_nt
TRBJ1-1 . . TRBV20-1 CSARVSEILVPRAFF TGCAGTGCTAGAGTCTCAGAGATATTGGTCCCTCGAGCTTTCTTT
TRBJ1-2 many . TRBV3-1 CASSQDISVNYGYTF TGTGCCAGCAGCCAAGATATTTCCGTTAACTATGGCTACACCTTC
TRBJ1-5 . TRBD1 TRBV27 CASSPQSGQVNQPQHF TGTGCCAGCAGCCCGCAGTCGGGACAGGTCAATCAGCCCCAGCATTTT
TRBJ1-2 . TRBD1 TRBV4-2 CASSPSPTGDNYGYTF TGTGCCAGCAGCCCCTCACCGACAGGGGATAACTATGGCTACACCTTC
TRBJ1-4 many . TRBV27 CASAELGNEKLFF TGTGCCAGCGCCGAGTTGGGTAATGAAAAACTGTTTTTT
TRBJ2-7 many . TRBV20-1 CSARLGQGIGEQYF TGCAGTGCTAGATTAGGGCAGGGGATCGGCGAGCAGTACTTC
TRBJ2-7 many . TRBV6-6 CASSYSGGEQYF TGTGCCAGCAGTTACTCGGGAGGCGAGCAGTACTTC
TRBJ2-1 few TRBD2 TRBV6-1 CASSGYLAGGPYNEQFF TGTGCCAGCAGTGGGTATCTAGCGGGGGGCCCTTACAATGAGCAGTTCTTC
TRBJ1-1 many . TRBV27 CASSLRPENTEAFF TGTGCCAGCAGTTTACGGCCGGAGAACACTGAAGCTTTCTTT
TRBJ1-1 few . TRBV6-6 CASTKGGGITEAFF TGTGCCAGCACCAAAGGGGGGGGGATCACTGAAGCTTTCTTT
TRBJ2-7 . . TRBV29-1 CSGGRSSYGQYF TGCAGCGGGGGACGTTCCTCCTACGGGCAGTACTTC
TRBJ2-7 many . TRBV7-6 CASSSRLGGSAYEQYF TGTGCCAGCAGCTCCCGTTTGGGGGGAAGTGCCTACGAGCAGTACTTC
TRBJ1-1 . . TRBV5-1 CASSWLVDTEAFF TGCGCCAGCAGTTGGCTCGTGGACACTGAAGCTTTCTTT
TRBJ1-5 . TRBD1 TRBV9 CASSVGQGAQPQHF TGTGCCAGCAGCGTAGGACAGGGGGCTCAGCCCCAGCATTTT
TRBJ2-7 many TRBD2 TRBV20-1 CSARHSTGGGYEQYF TGCAGTGCTAGACACTCTACGGGCGGGGGTTACGAGCAGTACTTC
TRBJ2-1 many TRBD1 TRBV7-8 CASSFPGQSGGQFF TGTGCCAGCAGCTTTCCGGGACAGTCTGGCGGGCAGTTCTTC
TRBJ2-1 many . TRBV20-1 CSARHGGSSYNEQFF TGCAGTGCTAGACACGGTGGAAGCTCCTACAATGAGCAGTTCTTC
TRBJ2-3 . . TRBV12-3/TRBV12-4 CASSFHRGKADMEYF TGTGCCAGCAGTTTCCATCGAGGCAAGGCAGATATGGAATATTTT
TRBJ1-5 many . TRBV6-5 CASSYSSAESNQPQHF TGTGCCAGCAGTTACTCGTCTGCGGAGAGCAATCAGCCCCAGCATTTT
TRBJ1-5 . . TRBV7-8 CASSPRDRPGQPQHF TGTGCCAGCAGCCCCAGAGACAGGCCGGGTCAGCCCCAGCATTTT
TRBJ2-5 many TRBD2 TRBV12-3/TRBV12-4 CASSRTASGTQYF TGTGCCAGCAGCCGAACGGCTAGCGGGACCCAGTACTTC
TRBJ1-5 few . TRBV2 CASSEGPRGTQPQHF TGTGCCAGCAGTGAAGGACCCAGGGGAACTCAGCCCCAGCATTTT
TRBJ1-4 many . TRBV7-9 CASSLRLSRNLATNEKLFF TGTGCCAGCAGCTTAAGGCTCAGTCGCAACCTGGCAACTAATGAAAAACTGTTTTTT
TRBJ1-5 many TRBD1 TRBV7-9 CASSPSGTGNRPQHF TGTGCCAGCAGCCCGTCCGGGACAGGCAATCGGCCCCAGCATTTT
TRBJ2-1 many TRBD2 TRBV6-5 CASSYILAGMLSYNEQFF TGTGCCAGCAGTTATATCCTAGCGGGGATGCTCTCCTACAATGAGCAGTTCTTC
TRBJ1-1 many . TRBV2 CASSDYLNTEAFF TGTGCCAGCAGTGACTACCTGAACACTGAAGCTTTCTTT
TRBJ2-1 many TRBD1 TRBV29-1 CSVVTGTGAYNEQFF TGCAGCGTTGTAACCGGGACAGGGGCCTACAATGAGCAGTTCTTC
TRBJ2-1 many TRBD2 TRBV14 CASSRLAGGYNEQFF TGTGCCAGCAGTCGACTAGCGGGGGGATACAATGAGCAGTTCTTC
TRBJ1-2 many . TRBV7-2 CASSLRRSFYGYTF TGTGCCAGCAGCTTGCGGAGGTCTTTCTATGGCTACACCTTC
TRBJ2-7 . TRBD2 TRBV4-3 CASSQVAGERYEQYF TGCGCCAGCAGCCAGGTAGCGGGAGAGCGCTACGAGCAGTACTTC
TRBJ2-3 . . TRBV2 CASSGGPQDTQYF TGTGCCAGCAGTGGGGGACCTCAGGATACGCAGTATTTT
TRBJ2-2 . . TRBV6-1 CASSPTTSTGELFF TGTGCCAGCAGTCCCACTACGAGCACCGGGGAGCTGTTTTTT
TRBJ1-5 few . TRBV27 CASSGVRGNQPQHF TGTGCCAGCAGCGGGGTTCGAGGCAATCAGCCCCAGCATTTT
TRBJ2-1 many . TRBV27 CASSLWGLASNEQFF TGTGCCAGCAGTTTATGGGGGCTTGCGAGCAATGAGCAGTTCTTC
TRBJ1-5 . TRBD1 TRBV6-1 CASSSGTAGGSQHF TGTGCCAGCAGTTCCGGGACAGCCGGTGGGTCCCAGCATTTT
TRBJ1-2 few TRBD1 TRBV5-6 CASSWGQGGYGYTF TGTGCCAGCAGCTGGGGACAGGGAGGATATGGCTACACCTTC
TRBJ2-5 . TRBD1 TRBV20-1 CSAHTSPGQGFVETQYF TGCAGTGCTCACACGTCCCCGGGACAGGGTTTCGTCGAGACCCAGTACTTC
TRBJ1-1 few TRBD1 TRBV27 CASSFRPGGDTEAFF TGTGCCAGCAGTTTCCGCCCAGGGGGTGACACTGAAGCTTTCTTT
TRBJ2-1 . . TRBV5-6 CASSPGAQRYNEQFF TGTGCCAGCAGCCCGGGGGCCCAAAGGTACAATGAGCAGTTCTTC
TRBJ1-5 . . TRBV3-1 CASSQGAGPNQPQHF TGTGCCAGCAGCCAAGGGGCGGGACCCAATCAGCCCCAGCATTTT
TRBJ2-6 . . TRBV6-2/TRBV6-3 CASRPQRAGYSGANVLTF TGTGCCAGCAGGCCCCAAAGGGCAGGGTACTCTGGGGCCAACGTCCTGACTTTC
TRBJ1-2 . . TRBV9 CASSVDTTHGYTF TGTGCCAGCAGCGTAGACACGACTCATGGCTACACCTTC
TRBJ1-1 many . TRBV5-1 CASRPLGRGNTEAFF TGCGCCAGCAGACCTTTGGGTAGGGGGAACACTGAAGCTTTCTTT
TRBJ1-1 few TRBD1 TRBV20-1 CSARRLTGDTEAFF TGCAGTGCTCGCAGACTAACAGGGGACACTGAAGCTTTCTTT
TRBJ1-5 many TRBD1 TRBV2 CARPPMTGRNQPQHF TGTGCCAGACCGCCAATGACAGGGCGGAATCAGCCCCAGCATTTT
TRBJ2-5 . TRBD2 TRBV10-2 CASRLAGGQGNEQYF TGCGCCAGCAGGTTGGCGGGGGGCCAGGGCAATGAGCAGTACTTC
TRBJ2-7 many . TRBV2 CASREDGVVDEQYF TGTGCCAGCAGAGAGGACGGCGTGGTGGACGAGCAGTACTTC
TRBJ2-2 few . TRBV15 CATSRDTWGARGTGEPFF TGTGCCACCAGCAGAGATACCTGGGGGGCTCGGGGCACCGGGGAGCCGTTTTTT
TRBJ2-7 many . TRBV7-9 CASSLVGGTDEQYF TGTGCCAGCAGCTTAGTGGGGGGGACAGACGAGCAGTACTTC
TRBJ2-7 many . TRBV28 CASSYISYHRERYEQYF TGTGCCAGCAGTTATATTTCTTACCACAGGGAACGGTACGAGCAGTACTTC
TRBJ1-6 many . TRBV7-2 CASSLIPAGGLSPLHF TGTGCCAGCAGCTTAATCCCGGCAGGCGGGTTGTCACCCCTCCACTTT
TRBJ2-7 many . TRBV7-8 CASSPRQVLGEQYF TGTGCCAGCAGCCCCCGACAGGTTCTGGGCGAGCAGTACTTC
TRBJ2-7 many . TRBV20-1 CSARNQGGYEQYF TGCAGTGCTCGGAATCAGGGGGGCTACGAGCAGTACTTC
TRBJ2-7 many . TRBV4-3 CASSPRSAGAYEQYF TGCGCCAGCAGCCCTAGATCTGCTGGAGCCTACGAGCAGTACTTC